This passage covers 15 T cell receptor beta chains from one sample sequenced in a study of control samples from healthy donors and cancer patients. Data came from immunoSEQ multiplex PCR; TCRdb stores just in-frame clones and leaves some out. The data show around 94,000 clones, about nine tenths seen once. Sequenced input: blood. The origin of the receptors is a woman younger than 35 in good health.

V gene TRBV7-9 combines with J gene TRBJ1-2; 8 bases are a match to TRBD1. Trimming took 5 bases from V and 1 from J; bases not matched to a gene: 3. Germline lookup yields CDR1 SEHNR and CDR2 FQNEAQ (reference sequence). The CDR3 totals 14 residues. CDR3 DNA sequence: TGTGCCAGCAGCGAGGGACAGGTTAACTATGGCTACACCTTC. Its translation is CASSEGQVNYGYTF.

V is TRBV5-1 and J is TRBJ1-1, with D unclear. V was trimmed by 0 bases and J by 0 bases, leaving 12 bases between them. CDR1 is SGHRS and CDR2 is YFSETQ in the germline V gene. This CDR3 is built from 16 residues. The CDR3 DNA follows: TGCGCCAGCAGCTTGGGGCCCGCGGGCATGAACACTGAAGCTTTCTTT. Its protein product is CASSLGPAGMNTEAFF.

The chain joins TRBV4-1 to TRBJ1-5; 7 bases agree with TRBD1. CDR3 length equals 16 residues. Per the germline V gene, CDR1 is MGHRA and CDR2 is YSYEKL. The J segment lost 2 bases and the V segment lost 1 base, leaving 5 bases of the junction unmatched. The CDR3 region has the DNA TGCGCCAGCAGCCAAGCAGACAGGGACGGCAATCAGCCCCAGCATTTT. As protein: CASSQADRDGNQPQHF.

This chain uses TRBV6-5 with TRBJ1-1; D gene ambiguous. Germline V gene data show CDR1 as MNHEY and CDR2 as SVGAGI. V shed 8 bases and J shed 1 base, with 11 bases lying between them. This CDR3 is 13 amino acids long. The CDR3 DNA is TGTGCCAGCCACAGTCCTGGGAACACTGAAGCTTTCTTT. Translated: CASHSPGNTEAFF.

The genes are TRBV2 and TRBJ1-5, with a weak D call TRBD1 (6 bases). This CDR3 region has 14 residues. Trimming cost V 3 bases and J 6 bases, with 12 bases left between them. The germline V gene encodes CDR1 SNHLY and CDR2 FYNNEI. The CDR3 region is CASSDAGAGQPQHF. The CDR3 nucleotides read TGTGCCAGCAGTGATGCGGGGGCTGGTCAGCCCCAGCATTTT.

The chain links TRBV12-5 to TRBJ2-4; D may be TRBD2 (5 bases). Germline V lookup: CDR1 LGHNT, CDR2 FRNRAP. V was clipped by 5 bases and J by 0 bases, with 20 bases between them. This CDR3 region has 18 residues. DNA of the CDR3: TGTGCTAGTGGTACGGAACCCGACGGGAAAGTAGCCAAAAACATTCAGTACTTC. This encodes CASGTEPDGKVAKNIQYF.

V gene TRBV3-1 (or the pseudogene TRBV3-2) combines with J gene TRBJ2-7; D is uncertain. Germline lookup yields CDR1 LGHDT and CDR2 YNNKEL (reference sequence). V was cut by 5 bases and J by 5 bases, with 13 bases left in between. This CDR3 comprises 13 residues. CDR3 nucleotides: TGTGCCAGCAGCTTCGCTCGTGGGGACGAGCAGTACTTC. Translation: CASSFARGDEQYF.

This CDR3 is CASSLVRGDYNEQFF. The DNA of the CDR3 is TGTGCCAGCAGCTTAGTTCGCGGAGACTACAATGAGCAGTTCTTC. J is TRBJ2-1 and V is TRBV7-9; D remains ambiguous. CDR1 and CDR2 (germline): SEHNR, FQNEAQ (reference sequence). This CDR3 region has 15 residues. V lost 1 base and J lost 3, with 10 bases in between.

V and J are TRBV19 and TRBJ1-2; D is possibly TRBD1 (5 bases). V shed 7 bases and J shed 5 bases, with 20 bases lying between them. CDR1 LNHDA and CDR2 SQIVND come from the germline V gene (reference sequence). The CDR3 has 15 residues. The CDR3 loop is CASTSPGAGNYGYTF. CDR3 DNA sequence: TGTGCCAGTACTTCACCCGGGGCAGGGAATTATGGCTACACCTTC.

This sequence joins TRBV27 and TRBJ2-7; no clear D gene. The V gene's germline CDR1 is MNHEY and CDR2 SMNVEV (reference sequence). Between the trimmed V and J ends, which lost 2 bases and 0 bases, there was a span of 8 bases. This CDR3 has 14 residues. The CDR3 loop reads CASSLRDNSYEQYF. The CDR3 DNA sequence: TGTGCCAGCAGTTTAAGGGATAACTCCTACGAGCAGTACTTC.

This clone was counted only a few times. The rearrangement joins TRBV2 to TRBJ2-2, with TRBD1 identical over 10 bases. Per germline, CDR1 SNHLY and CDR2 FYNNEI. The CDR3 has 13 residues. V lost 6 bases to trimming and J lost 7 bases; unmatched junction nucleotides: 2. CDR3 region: CASRRTGGGELFF. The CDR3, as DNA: TGTGCCAGCAGAAGGACAGGGGGCGGGGAGCTGTTTTTT. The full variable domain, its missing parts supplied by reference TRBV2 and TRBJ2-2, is EPEVTQTPSHQVTQMGQEVILRCVPISNHLYFYWYRQILGQKVEFLVSFYNNEISEKSEIFDDQFSVERPDGSNFTLKIRSTKLEDSAMYFCASRRTGGGELFFGEGSRLTVL.

CDR3 nucleotide sequence: TGTGCCAGCAGCTTGGCCGGCCAGTCGAAAATGAACACTGAAGCTTTCTTT. Protein sequence: CASSLAGQSKMNTEAFF. This sequence joins TRBV5-8 and TRBJ1-1, with D uncertain. Trimming cost V 0 bases and J 0 bases, with 15 bases left between them. Germline-derived CDR1 and CDR2 are SGHTS and YDEGEE. The CDR3 loop spans 17 amino acids.

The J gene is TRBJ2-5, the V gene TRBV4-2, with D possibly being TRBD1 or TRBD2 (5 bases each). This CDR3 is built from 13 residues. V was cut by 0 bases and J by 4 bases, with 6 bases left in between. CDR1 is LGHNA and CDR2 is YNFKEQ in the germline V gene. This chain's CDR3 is CASSQEGRETQYF. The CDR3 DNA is TGTGCCAGCAGCCAAGAGGGACGAGAGACCCAGTACTTC.

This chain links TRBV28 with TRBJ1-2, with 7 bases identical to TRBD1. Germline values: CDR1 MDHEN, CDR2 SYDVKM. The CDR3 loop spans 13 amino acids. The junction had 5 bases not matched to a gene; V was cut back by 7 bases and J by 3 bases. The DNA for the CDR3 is TGTGCCAGCACCGACAGGGTCGACTATGGCTACACCTTC. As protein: CASTDRVDYGYTF.

CDR3 nucleotides: TGTGCCAGCAGTGACCCAATAGCAACTAATGAAAAACTGTTTTTT. This codes for CASSDPIATNEKLFF. The chain is built from TRBV25-1 and TRBJ1-4, with unresolved D. Trimming took off 3 bases at V and 0 bases at J, with 8 bases between the two ends. CDR1 and CDR2 (germline): MGHDK, SYGVNS. The CDR3 is 15 amino acids.